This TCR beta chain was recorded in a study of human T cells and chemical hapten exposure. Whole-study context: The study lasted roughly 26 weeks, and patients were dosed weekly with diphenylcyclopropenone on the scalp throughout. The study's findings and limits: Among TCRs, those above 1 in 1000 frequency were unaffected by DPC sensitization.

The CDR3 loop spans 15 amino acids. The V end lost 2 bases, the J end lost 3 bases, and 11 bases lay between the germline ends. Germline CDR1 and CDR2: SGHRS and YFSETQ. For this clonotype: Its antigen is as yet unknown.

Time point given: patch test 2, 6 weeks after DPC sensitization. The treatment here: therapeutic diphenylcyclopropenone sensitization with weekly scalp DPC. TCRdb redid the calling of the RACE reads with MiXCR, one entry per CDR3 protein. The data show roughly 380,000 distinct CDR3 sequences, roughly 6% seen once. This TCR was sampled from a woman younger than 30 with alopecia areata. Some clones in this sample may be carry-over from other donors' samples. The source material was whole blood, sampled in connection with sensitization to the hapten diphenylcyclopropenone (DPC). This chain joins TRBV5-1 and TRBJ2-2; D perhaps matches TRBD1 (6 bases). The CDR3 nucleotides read TGCGCCAGCAGCTTCAGGGGATTGCACACCGGGGAGCTGTTTTTT. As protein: CASSFRGLHTGELFF.